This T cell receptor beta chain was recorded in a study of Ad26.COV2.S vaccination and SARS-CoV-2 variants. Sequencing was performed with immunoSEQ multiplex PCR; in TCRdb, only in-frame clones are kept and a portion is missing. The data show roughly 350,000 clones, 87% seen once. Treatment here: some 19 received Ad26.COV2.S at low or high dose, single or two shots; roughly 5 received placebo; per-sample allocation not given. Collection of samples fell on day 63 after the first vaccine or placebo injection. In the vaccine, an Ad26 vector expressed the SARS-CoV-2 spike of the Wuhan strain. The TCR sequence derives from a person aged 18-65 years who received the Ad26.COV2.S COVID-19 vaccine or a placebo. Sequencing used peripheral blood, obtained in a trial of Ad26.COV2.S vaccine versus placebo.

The CDR3 DNA follows: TGCAGCGGACAGGGCCGCGGTGAGCAGTTCTTC. Protein sequence: CSGQGRGEQFF. The gene calls are TRBV29-1 and TRBJ2-1; 7 bases line up with TRBD1. Looked up from germline, CDR1 is SQVTM and CDR2 is ANQGSEA. V lost 7 bases, J lost 9 bases, and 6 bases stayed unmatched. The length of the CDR3 is 11 residues.